A selection of T cell receptor beta chains follows, all from one sample in a study of blood T cell repertoires in COVID-19. Generated by immunoSEQ multiplex PCR, the TCRdb table keeps only in-frame clones and is missing some. The sample shows more than 200,000 clones, roughly 90% of them seen only once. The specimen sequenced was PBMCs or T cells enriched from blood (not recorded which). The receptors were sampled from a woman in her twenties or thirties with acute COVID-19. CDR3s include the opening cysteine and the closing phenylalanine or tryptophan. Fields, in order: clone size, V gene, D gene, J gene, CDR3 protein, CDR3 DNA. A D gene is named only where the DNA matches it firmly. The size field is filled for only some rows; it gives once, few, many or a size class.

-	TRBV7-9	TRBD1	TRBJ1-2	CASSQRDRGLYGYTF	TGTGCCAGCAGCCAAAGGGACAGGGGGCTTTATGGCTACACCTTC
-	TRBV18	-	TRBJ1-6	CASSPTRESYNSPLHF	TGTGCCAGCTCACCGACCAGGGAATCCTATAATTCACCCCTCCACTTT
-	TRBV11-2	-	TRBJ1-6	CASSTQGLRSPLHF	TGTGCCAGCAGCACCCAGGGCCTCCGGTCACCCCTCCACTTT
-	TRBV7-9	TRBD1	TRBJ1-4	CASSLDGRGDEKLFF	TGTGCCAGCAGCTTAGATGGCAGGGGGGATGAAAAACTGTTTTTT
many	TRBV7-2	TRBD1	TRBJ2-7	CASSWGTGESYEQYF	TGTGCCAGCAGCTGGGGGACAGGGGAGTCCTACGAGCAGTACTTC
-	TRBV6-5	TRBD1	TRBJ2-5	CASKSEGQRQETQYF	TGTGCCAGCAAATCAGAGGGACAGCGCCAAGAGACCCAGTACTTC
-	TRBV7-2	-	TRBJ1-6	CASRPDSLRNSPLHF	TGTGCCAGCAGACCCGACAGCCTGCGAAATTCACCCCTCCACTTT
-	TRBV6-5	TRBD1	TRBJ1-5	CASSTGQYNQPQHF	TGTGCCAGCAGCACGGGACAGTACAATCAGCCCCAGCATTTT
-	TRBV30	TRBD1	TRBJ1-1	CAWSHRGIAFF	TGTGCCTGGAGCCACAGGGGAATAGCTTTCTTT
-	TRBV6-5	TRBD1	TRBJ2-7	CASSYSRDRVSEQYF	TGTGCCAGCAGTTACTCGAGGGACAGGGTGAGTGAGCAGTACTTC
-	TRBV5-6	-	TRBJ2-7	CASSLRHAGRGGEQYF	TGTGCCAGCAGCTTGCGGCATGCAGGGAGAGGGGGCGAGCAGTACTTC
-	TRBV6-2/TRBV6-3	TRBD2	TRBJ2-3	CASSYSNWMASGETDTQYF	TGTGCCAGCAGTTACTCGAATTGGATGGCTAGCGGGGAGACAGATACGCAGTATTTT
-	TRBV19	-	TRBJ1-1	CASSKGNRRGAFF	TGTGCCAGTAGTAAAGGTAACAGGCGCGGAGCTTTCTTT
-	TRBV24-1	-	TRBJ1-2	CATSATGYGYTF	TGTGCCACCAGTGCTACAGGATATGGCTACACCTTC
-	TRBV30	-	TRBJ1-2	CAWTDTGRGDYGYTF	TGTGCCTGGACCGACACAGGGAGGGGAGACTATGGCTACACCTTC
-	TRBV4-1	TRBD1	TRBJ2-7	CASRKRDRGPVGTEQYF	TGCGCCAGCAGAAAGCGGGACAGGGGGCCAGTGGGCACCGAGCAGTACTTC
once	TRBV6-5	-	TRBJ2-5	CASSYRPVRQETQYF	TGTGCCAGCAGTTACCGCCCGGTTCGACAAGAGACCCAGTACTTC
-	TRBV10-1	TRBD1	TRBJ1-1	CASSESRAGGTEAFF	TGCGCCAGCAGTGAGTCGAGGGCAGGGGGGACTGAAGCTTTCTTT
-	TRBV4-3	-	TRBJ1-1	CASSQELAVNTEAFF	TGCGCCAGCAGCCAAGAATTGGCCGTGAACACTGAAGCTTTCTTT
once	TRBV18	-	TRBJ1-6	CASSPLDSGANSPLHF	TGTGCCAGCTCACCCCTTGATTCAGGGGCCAATTCACCCCTCCACTTT
few	TRBV5-1	-	TRBJ1-5	CASSPGHGDSNQPQHF	TGCGCCAGCAGCCCGGGCCACGGGGATAGCAATCAGCCCCAGCATTTT
-	TRBV10-1	TRBD2	TRBJ2-7	CASREGPATYEQYF	TGCGCCAGTCGGGAGGGGCCGGCCACCTACGAGCAGTACTTC
-	TRBV27	-	TRBJ2-7	CASSLAGLRSYEQYF	TGTGCCAGCAGTTTGGCGGGGTTAAGGTCCTACGAGCAGTACTTC
-	TRBV7-9	-	TRBJ1-4	CASSLAGRGATNEKLFF	TGTGCCAGCAGCTTAGCAGGGAGGGGCGCAACTAATGAAAAACTGTTTTTT
-	TRBV9	-	TRBJ1-6	CASSALQGPHNSPLHF	TGTGCCAGCAGCGCCCTACAGGGACCGCATAATTCACCCCTCCACTTT
-	TRBV6-2/TRBV6-3	TRBD1	TRBJ1-5	CASSQTGGPDQPQHF	TGTGCCAGCAGCCAGACAGGGGGACCGGACCAGCCCCAGCATTTT
-	TRBV7-2	TRBD2	TRBJ2-7	CASSLAAGEAYEQYF	TGTGCCAGCAGCTTAGCGGCGGGGGAAGCCTACGAGCAGTACTTC
-	TRBV9	TRBD1	TRBJ1-2	CASSVGRGLYGYTF	TGTGCCAGCAGCGTAGGGAGGGGGCTTTATGGCTACACCTTC
-	TRBV7-9	TRBD2	TRBJ2-7	CASGLAGMNEQYF	TGTGCCAGCGGACTAGCGGGGATGAACGAGCAGTACTTC
-	TRBV29-1	TRBD1	TRBJ2-6	CSVIDRAGANVLTF	TGCAGCGTAATTGACAGGGCTGGGGCCAACGTCCTGACTTTC
few	TRBV7-8	-	TRBJ1-4	CASSYPPQGIIEKLFF	TGTGCCAGCAGCTACCCCCCACAGGGAATTATAGAAAAACTGTTTTTT
few	TRBV23-1	TRBD1	TRBJ1-5	CASSRTGGGNQPQHF	TGCGCCAGCAGTCGGACAGGGGGCGGCAATCAGCCCCAGCATTTT
-	TRBV7-9	TRBD1	TRBJ2-5	CASGTEETQYF	TGTGCCAGCGGGACAGAAGAGACCCAGTACTTC
-	TRBV10-3	TRBD2	TRBJ2-3	CAISEWSGEHTDTQYF	TGTGCCATCAGTGAATGGAGCGGGGAGCACACAGATACGCAGTATTTT
-	TRBV28	-	TRBJ2-7	CASSIPGQLSFF	TGTGCCAGCAGCATCCCGGGACAACTATCATTCTTC